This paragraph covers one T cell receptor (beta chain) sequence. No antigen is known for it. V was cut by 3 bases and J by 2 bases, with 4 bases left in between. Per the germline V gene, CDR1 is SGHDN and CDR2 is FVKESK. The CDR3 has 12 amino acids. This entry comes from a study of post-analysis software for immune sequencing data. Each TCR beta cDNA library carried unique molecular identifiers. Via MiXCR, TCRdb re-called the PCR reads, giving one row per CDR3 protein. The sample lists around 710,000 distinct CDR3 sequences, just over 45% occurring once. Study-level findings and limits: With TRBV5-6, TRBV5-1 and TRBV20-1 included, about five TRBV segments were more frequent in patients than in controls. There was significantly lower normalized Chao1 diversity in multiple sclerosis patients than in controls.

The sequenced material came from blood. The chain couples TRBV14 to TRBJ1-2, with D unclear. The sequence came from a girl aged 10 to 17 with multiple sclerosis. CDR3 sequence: CASSHQNYGYTF. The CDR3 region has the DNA TGTGCCAGCAGCCATCAGAACTATGGCTACACCTTC. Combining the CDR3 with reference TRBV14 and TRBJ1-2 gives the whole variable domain EAGVTQFPSHSVIEKGQTVTLRCDPISGHDNLYWYRRVMGKEIKFLLHFVKESKQDESGMPNNRFLAERTGGTYSTLKVQPAELEDSGVYFCASSHQNYGYTFGSGTRLTVV.